This T cell receptor (beta chain) stems from a study of cytomegalovirus exposure and HLA in healthy donors. The CDR3 is made up of 12 amino acids. The germline gives CDR1 SGHDN, CDR2 FVKESK. The V end was cut by 2 bases, the J end by 14 bases, with 13 bases between. Researchers ran the PCR with 60 Vbeta and 13 Jbeta primers. Clones were read by immunoSEQ multiplex PCR, and TCRdb kept only the in-frame ones, dropping some. Of roughly 100,000 clones in the sample, 65% to 85% were seen once. This rearrangement joins TRBV14 to TRBJ2-1; TRBD2 might be the D (5 bases). The receptor was isolated from a man aged 35-49 years in good health and CMV-seropositive. Material for sequencing was PBMCs. CDR3 nucleotides: TGTGCCAGCAGCCAAATAATCGGGAACAAGTTCTTC. Protein sequence: CASSQIIGNKFF.